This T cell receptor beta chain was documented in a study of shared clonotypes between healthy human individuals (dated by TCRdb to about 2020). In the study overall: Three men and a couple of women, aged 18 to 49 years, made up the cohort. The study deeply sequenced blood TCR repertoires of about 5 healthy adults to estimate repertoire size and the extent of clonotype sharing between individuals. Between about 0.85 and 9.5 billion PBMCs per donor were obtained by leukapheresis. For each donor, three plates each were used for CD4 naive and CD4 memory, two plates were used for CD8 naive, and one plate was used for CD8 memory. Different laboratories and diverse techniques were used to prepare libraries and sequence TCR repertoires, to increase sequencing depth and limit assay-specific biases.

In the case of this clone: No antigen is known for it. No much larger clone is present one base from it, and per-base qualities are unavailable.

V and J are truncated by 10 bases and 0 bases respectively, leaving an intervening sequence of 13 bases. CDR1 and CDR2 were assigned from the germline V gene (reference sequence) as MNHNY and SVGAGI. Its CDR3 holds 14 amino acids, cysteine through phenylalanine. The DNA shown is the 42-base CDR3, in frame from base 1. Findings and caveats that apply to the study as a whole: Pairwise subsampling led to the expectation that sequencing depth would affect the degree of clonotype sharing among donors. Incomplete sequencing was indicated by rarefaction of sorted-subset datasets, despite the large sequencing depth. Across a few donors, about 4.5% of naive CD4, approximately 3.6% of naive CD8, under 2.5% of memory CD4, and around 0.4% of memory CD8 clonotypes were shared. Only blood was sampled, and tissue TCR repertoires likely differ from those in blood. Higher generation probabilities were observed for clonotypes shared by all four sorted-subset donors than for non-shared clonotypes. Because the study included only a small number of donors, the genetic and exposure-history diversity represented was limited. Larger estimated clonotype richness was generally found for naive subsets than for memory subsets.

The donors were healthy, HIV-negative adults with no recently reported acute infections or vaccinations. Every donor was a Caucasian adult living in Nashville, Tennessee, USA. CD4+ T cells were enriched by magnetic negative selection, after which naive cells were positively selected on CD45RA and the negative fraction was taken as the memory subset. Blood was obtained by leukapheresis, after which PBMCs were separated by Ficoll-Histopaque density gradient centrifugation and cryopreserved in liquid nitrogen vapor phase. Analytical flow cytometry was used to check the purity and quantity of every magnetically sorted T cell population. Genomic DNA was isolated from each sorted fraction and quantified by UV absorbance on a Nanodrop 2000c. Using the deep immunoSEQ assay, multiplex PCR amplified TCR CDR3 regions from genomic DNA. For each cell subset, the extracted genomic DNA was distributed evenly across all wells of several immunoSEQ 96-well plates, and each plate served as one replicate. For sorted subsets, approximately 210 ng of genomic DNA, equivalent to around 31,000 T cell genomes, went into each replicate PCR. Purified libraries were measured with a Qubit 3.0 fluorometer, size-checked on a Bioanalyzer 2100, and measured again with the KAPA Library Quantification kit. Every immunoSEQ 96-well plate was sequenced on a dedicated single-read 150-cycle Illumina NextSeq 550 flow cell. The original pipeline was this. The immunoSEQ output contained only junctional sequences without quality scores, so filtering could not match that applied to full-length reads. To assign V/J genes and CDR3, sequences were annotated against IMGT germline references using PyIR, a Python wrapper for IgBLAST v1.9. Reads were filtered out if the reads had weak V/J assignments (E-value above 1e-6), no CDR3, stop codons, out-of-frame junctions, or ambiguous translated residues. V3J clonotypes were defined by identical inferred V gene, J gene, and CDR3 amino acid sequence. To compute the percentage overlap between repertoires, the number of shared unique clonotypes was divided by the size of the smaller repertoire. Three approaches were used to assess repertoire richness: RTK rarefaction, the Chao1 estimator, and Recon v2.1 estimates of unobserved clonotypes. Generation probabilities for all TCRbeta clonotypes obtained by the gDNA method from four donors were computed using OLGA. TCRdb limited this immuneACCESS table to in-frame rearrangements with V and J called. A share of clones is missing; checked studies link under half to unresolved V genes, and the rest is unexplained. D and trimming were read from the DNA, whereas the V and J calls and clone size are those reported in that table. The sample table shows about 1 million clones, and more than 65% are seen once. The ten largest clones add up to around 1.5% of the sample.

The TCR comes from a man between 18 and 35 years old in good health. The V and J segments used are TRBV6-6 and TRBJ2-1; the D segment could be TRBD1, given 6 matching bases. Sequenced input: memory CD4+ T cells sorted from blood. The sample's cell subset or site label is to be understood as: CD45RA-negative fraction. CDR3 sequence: CATTGPSSYNEQFF. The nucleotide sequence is TGTGCCACCACAGGGCCAAGCTCCTACAATGAGCAGTTCTTC.